This T cell receptor beta chain was recovered during a study of T cells in Graves' hyperthyroidism and ophthalmopathy. Turning to the study itself: Before treatment of any kind, peripheral blood was taken at initial diagnosis. The study, taken as a whole, reports: Blood also showed most of the thyroid clonotypes that were expanded above 0.001.

RNA transcripts served as the template for amplifying TCR beta CDR3 regions. The HTBI primer set served for first-round RT-PCR of the TCR CDR3. TCRdb ran MiXCR on the multiplex PCR reads and lists one entry per CDR3 protein. The data contain 300,000 to 450,000 distinct CDR3 sequences, 15% to 20% of them singletons. The CDR3 loop spans 13 amino acids. Germline values: CDR1 MNHEY, CDR2 SMNVEV (reference sequence). V shed 8 bases and J 6 bases; nucleotides not matched to a gene: 8. A Clinical Activity Score of at least 3, a NOSPECS grade of at least 4 and a duration under 3 months were recorded in the ophthalmopathy patients. The authors took PBMCs from 10 ml fresh peripheral blood. This clonotype has a count of ten or more. Its target is unknown.

The rearrangement uses TRBV27 and TRBJ1-2, with 8 bases that match TRBD1. The origin of this receptor is a woman in her forties with Graves' ophthalmopathy. The specimen sequenced was blood. CDR3: CASSYRDRHGYTF. In nucleotides, the CDR3 is TGTGCCAGCTCCTACAGGGACAGGCATGGCTACACCTTC.